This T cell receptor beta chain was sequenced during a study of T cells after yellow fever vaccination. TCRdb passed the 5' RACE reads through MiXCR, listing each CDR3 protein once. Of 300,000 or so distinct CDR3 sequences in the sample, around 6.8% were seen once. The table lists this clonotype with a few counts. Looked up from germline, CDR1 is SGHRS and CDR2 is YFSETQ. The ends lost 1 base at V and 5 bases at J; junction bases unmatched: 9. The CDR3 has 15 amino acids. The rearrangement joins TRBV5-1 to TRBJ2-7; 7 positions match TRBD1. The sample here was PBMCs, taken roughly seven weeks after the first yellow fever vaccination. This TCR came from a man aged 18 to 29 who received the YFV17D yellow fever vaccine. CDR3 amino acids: CASSLYDRDFNEQYF. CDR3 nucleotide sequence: TGCGCCAGCAGCTTGTACGACAGGGATTTCAACGAGCAGTACTTC.